These 16 T cell receptor beta chains were all obtained from the same sample, sequenced in a study of post-analysis software for immune sequencing data. Points from the study as a whole: Controls had lower frequencies than patients of about 5 TRBV segments, which included TRBV5-6, TRBV5-1 and TRBV20-1.

These receptors have no identified antigens. Prepared TCR beta cDNA libraries contained unique molecular identifiers. One entry per CDR3 protein, called by TCRdb with MiXCR from the PCR reads. The sample records about 540,000 distinct CDR3 sequences, approximately 31% being singletons. The source material was blood. All receptors come from a girl under 18 with multiple sclerosis.

This chain joins TRBV2 and TRBJ2-5, with D tentatively TRBD1 (6 bases). The length of the CDR3 is 16 residues. Trimming pared 0 bases from V and 2 bases from J, leaving 13 bases between. CDR1 SNHLY and CDR2 FYNNEI come from the germline V gene. The CDR3 region is CASSEALHRDQETQYF. The CDR3, as DNA: TGTGCCAGCAGTGAAGCGCTACACAGGGATCAAGAGACCCAGTACTTC.

This clonotype was seen only a few times. V usage is TRBV25-1 and J usage is TRBJ2-3; D may be TRBD1 (6 bases). Germline CDR1 is MGHDK and CDR2 is SYGVNS. Deletions cut 2 bases from V and 3 bases from J, with 12 bases between. This CDR3 region has 15 residues. CDR3 nucleotides: TGTGCCAGCAGTGAAGGACAGAGAACAACAGATACGCAGTATTTT. Protein product: CASSEGQRTTDTQYF.

In nucleotides, the CDR3 is TGTGCCACCGCCCCGCCAGGCCCTACCTACGAGCAGTACTTC. Translation gives CATAPPGPTYEQYF. The chain links TRBV27 to TRBJ2-7; D remains unclear. Germline V gives CDR1 MNHEY, CDR2 SMNVEV (reference sequence). Trimming left V 10 bases short and J 2 bases short, with 18 bases between. The CDR3 is made up of 14 amino acids.

This clonotype was seen at least ten times. The V and J genes are TRBV20-1 and TRBJ2-5, with 7 bases lining up with TRBD1. From germline, CDR1 is DFQATT and CDR2 SNEGSKA (reference sequence). V shed 1 base, J shed 5 bases, and the junction held 10 bases outside the gene matches. The CDR3 runs to 15 residues. The CDR3 nucleotides read TGCAGTGCTAGAGCGTCAGGCGGACAGGCCGAGACCCAGTACTTC. Translating it yields CSARASGGQAETQYF.

V is TRBV7-2 and J is TRBJ2-7; D call uncertain. The V end lost 1 base, the J end lost 0 bases, and 10 bases lay between the germline ends. The CDR3 is 15 amino acids. Germline assignment: CDR1 SGHTA and CDR2 FQGNSA. This CDR3 is CASSLGTPDSYEQYF. In DNA, the CDR3 is TGTGCCAGCAGCTTAGGAACTCCAGACTCCTACGAGCAGTACTTC.

This clonotype showed up just a few times. The chain employs TRBV20-1 and TRBJ2-3; D is possibly TRBD2 (6 bases). Trimming took off 6 bases at V and 1 base at J, with 20 bases between the two ends. Looked up from germline, CDR1 is DFQATT and CDR2 is SNEGSKA (reference sequence). The CDR3 loop spans 16 amino acids. CDR3 sequence reads: CSATWGFGGGTDTQYF. The CDR3 DNA reads as TGCAGTGCGACATGGGGGTTTGGCGGGGGCACAGATACGCAGTATTTT.

As regards this clonotype: One junction end disagrees with the germline gene, perhaps due to a read error. The chain links TRBV11-2 to TRBJ1-1; D is uncertain. This CDR3 has 13 amino acids. The V gene's germline CDR1 is SGHAT and CDR2 FQNNGV. This CDR3 is CAGSLNEAAEAFF. CDR3 DNA sequence: TGTGCCGGCAGCTTAAATGAGGCGGCTGAAGCTTTCTTT.

The chain employs TRBV7-2 and TRBJ1-5; the D gene is possibly TRBD2 (6 bases). The DNA matches TRBJ2-3 better at its end, which makes the J call doubtful. The CDR3 has 13 amino acids. In germline, CDR1 is SGHTA, CDR2 FQGNSA. CDR3 nucleotides: TGTGCCAGCAGCTTAACGGGGGATCAGCCCCAGTATTTT. Encoded protein: CASSLTGDQPQYF.

This clonotype occurred once. The chain combines TRBV24-1 with TRBJ1-2; perhaps TRBD1 as D (6 bases). Germline CDR1 reads KGHDR; CDR2 reads SFDVKD. The CDR3 consists of 15 residues. With 3 bases removed from V and 4 bases from J, the gap between germline ends came to 14 bases. The CDR3 nucleotides are TGTGCCACCAGTGATCTGGAGGGGGACCTCTATGGCTACACCTTC. It encodes CATSDLEGDLYGYTF.

This chain connects TRBV5-1 to TRBJ1-1; the match to TRBD1 covers 10 bases. With 5 bases clipped from V and 0 bases from J, the junction kept 10 bases outside the gene matches. This CDR3 has 17 amino acids. The V gene's germline CDR1 is SGHRS and CDR2 YFSETQ. The CDR3 region is CASSLDRGLEMNTEAFF. The CDR3 nucleotides are TGCGCCAGCAGTTTAGACAGGGGGCTGGAAATGAACACTGAAGCTTTCTTT.

This chain uses TRBV11-2 with TRBJ2-1, with D possibly TRBD2 on 6 matching bases. The CDR3 sequence is 15 residues long. From germline, CDR1 is SGHAT and CDR2 FQNNGV. Trimming took off 5 bases at V and 3 bases at J, with 14 bases between the two ends. The CDR3, as DNA: TGTGCCAGCAGCGTAAGACGGGGGAACTACAATGAGCAGTTCTTC. It translates to CASSVRRGNYNEQFF.

As concerns this clonotype: One end of the junction fails to match germline, which may point to a read error. The chain uses TRBV5-1 and TRBJ2-7; 9 bases map to TRBD1. Germline values: CDR1 SGHRS, CDR2 YFSETQ. This CDR3 is built from 16 residues. CDR3 amino acids: CTSSLVGTGSFYEQYF. In DNA form, the CDR3 reads TGCACCAGCAGCTTGGTCGGGACAGGGTCCTTTTACGAGCAGTACTTC.

This clonotype has more than one count but fewer than ten. V usage is TRBV20-1 and J usage is TRBJ2-7; 12 bases align to TRBD2. This CDR3 is built from 14 residues. J lost 4 bases, V lost 4 bases, and 5 bases had no gene match. The V gene's germline CDR1 is DFQATT and CDR2 SNEGSKA (reference sequence). CDR3 in amino acids: CSAKLAGGAYEQYF. The CDR3 DNA is TGCAGTGCTAAACTAGCGGGGGGCGCTTACGAGCAGTACTTC.

A few counts support this clonotype. The chain has TRBV15 and TRBJ2-7; no definite D call. The CDR3 contains 12 residues. V lost 0 bases to trimming and J lost 4 bases, with 4 bases between them. Germline V gives CDR1 LNHNV, CDR2 YYDKDF (reference sequence). CDR3 sequence (DNA): TGTGCCACCAGCAGAGATCATTACGAGCAGTACTTC. Amino acid sequence: CATSRDHYEQYF.

This clonotype occurred a few times. The chain is built from TRBV6-2 or TRBV6-3 and TRBJ2-2; TRBD1 or TRBD2 may be the D gene (5 bases each). CDR3 length equals 16 residues. Looked up from germline, CDR1 is MNHEY and CDR2 is SVGEGT. V was pared by 2 bases and J by 6 bases, with 16 bases between. The CDR3 loop is CASSYSGTPIPGELFF. In nucleotides, the CDR3 is TGTGCCAGCAGTTACAGTGGGACCCCTATTCCCGGGGAGCTGTTTTTT.

V usage is TRBV5-1 and J usage is TRBJ2-1; 12 nucleotides align to TRBD2. This CDR3 is built from 17 residues. Germline V gene data show CDR1 as SGHRS and CDR2 as YFSETQ. V shed 0 bases and J 4 bases; nucleotides not matched to a gene: 5. The CDR3 protein is CASSLALAGGMYNEQFF. The CDR3 DNA is TGCGCCAGCAGCTTGGCCCTAGCGGGGGGGATGTACAATGAGCAGTTCTTC.